The clone carrying this T cell receptor beta chain was found a few times. Antigen specificity is unknown. The data were taken from a study of Graves' ophthalmopathy and Graves' hyperthyroidism. Study-wide results and caveats: A classifier, a 13-signature model, separated ophthalmopathy from stable hyperthyroidism with nearly 90% sensitivity and approximately 80% specificity. Its predictions of ophthalmopathy progression gave the model approximately 65% sensitivity and 72% to 85% specificity. The majority of expanded thyroid clonotypes above 0.001 frequency also occurred in blood.

Transcripts of RNA were the source for amplifying TCR beta CDR3 regions. Amplification began with first-round RT-PCR using HTBI primers, then second-round multiplex PCR was performed. TCRdb used MiXCR to reprocess the multiplex PCR reads, holding one entry per CDR3 protein. Of 300,000 to 500,000 distinct CDR3 sequences listed, roughly 15% were seen once; the top ten hold about 7.3%. Trimming cost V 2 bases and J 0 bases, with 10 bases left between them. The CDR3 has 15 amino acids. The germline CDR1 and CDR2 sequences are SEHNR and FQNEAQ (reference sequence). The chain recombines TRBV7-9 with TRBJ1-1, with TRBD1 as a possible D gene (6 bases). This TCR was sampled from a woman aged 18-29 years with stable Graves' hyperthyroidism. The sample taken for sequencing was peripheral blood. CDR3 amino acids: CASSLSTGMNTEAFF. In DNA form, the CDR3 reads TGTGCCAGCAGCTTAAGTACAGGGATGAACACTGAAGCTTTCTTT. The complete variable domain, with remaining parts taken from reference TRBV7-9 and TRBJ1-1, reads DTGVSQNPRHKITKRGQNVTFRCDPISEHNRLYWYRQTLGQGPEFLTYFQNEAQLEKSRLLSDRFSAERPKGSFSTLEIQRTEQGDSAMYLCASSLSTGMNTEAFFGQGTRLTVV.